This paragraph covers one T cell receptor beta chain sequence. Its antigen is currently unknown. The germline V gene has CDR1 MDHEN and CDR2 SYDVKM. V was cut by 2 bases and J by 16 bases, with 15 bases left in between. The CDR3 totals 13 residues. These data come from a study of T cell responses to AZD1222 COVID-19 vaccine. Background on the study: Recipients boosted at about 4 weeks or about 12 weeks are pooled. Study results and caveats: Baseline testing showed seropositivity in only a handful of AZD1222 recipients. Donor demographics were predominantly white British with a female majority; clonal diversity may be underestimated. Unmutated regions of variants are reportedly targeted by nearly half of spike-specific TCRs.

Clones were read by immunoSEQ multiplex PCR, and TCRdb kept only the in-frame ones, dropping some. The profile shows some 160,000 clones, around 93% of them singletons. The V gene is TRBV28, the J gene TRBJ1-6; no definite D call. The clonotype comes from an adult in good health. The specimen was peripheral blood, collected on day 0 of AZD1222 vaccination. DNA for the CDR3: TGTGCCAGCAGTTTAACTGGGAACGGACGACTCCACTTT. Protein product: CASSLTGNGRLHF.